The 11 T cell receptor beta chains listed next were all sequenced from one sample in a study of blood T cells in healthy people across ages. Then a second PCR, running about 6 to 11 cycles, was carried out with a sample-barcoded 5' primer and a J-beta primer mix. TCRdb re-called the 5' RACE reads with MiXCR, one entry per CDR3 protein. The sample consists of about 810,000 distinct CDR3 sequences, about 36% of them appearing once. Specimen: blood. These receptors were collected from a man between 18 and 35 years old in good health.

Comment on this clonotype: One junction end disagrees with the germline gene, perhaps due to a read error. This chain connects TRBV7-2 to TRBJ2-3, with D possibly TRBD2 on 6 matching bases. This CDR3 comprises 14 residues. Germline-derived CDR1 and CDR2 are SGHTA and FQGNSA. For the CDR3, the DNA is TGTGCCAGCGGAGCAGACGGGAGCACAGGTACGCAGTATTTT. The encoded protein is CASGADGSTGTQYF.

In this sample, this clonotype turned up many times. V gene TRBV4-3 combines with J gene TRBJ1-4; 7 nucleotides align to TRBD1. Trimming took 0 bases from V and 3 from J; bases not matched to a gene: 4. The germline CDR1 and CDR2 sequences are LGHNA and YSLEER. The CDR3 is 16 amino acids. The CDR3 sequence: CASSQDPGQPNEKLFF. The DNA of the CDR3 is TGCGCCAGCAGCCAAGACCCGGGACAGCCTAATGAAAAACTGTTTTTT.

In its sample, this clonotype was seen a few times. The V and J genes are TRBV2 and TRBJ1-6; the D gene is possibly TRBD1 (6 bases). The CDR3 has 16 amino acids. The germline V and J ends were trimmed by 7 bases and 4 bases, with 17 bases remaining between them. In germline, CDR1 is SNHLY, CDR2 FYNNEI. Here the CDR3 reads CASNLVGGPYNSPLHF. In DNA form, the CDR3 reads TGTGCCAGCAACCTAGTAGGGGGACCATATAATTCACCCCTCCACTTT. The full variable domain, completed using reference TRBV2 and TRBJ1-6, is EPEVTQTPSHQVTQMGQEVILRCVPISNHLYFYWYRQILGQKVEFLVSFYNNEISEKSEIFDDQFSVERPDGSNFTLKIRSTKLEDSAMYFCASNLVGGPYNSPLHFGNGTRLTVT.

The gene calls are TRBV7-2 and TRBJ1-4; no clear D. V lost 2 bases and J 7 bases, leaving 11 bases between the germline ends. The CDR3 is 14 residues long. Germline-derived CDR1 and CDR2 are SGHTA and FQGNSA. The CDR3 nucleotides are TGTGCCAGCAGCTTAAGTCAGTGGGGTGAAAAACTGTTTTTT. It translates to CASSLSQWGEKLFF.

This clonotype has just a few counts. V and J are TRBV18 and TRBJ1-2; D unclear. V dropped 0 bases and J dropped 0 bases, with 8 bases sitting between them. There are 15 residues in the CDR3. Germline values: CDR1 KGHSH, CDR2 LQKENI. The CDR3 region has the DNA TGTGCCAGCTCACCACCTGATCGAACTAACTATGGCTACACCTTC. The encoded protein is CASSPPDRTNYGYTF. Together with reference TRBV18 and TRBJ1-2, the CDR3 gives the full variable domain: NAGVMQNPRHLVRRRGQEARLRCSPMKGHSHVYWYRQLPEEGLKFMVYLQKENIIDESGMPKERFSAEFPKEGPSILRIQQVVRGDSAAYFCASSPPDRTNYGYTFGSGTRLTVV.

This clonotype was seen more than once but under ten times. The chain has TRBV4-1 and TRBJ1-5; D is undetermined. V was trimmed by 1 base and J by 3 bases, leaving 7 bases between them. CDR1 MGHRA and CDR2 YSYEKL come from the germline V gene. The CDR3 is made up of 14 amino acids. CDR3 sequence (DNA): TGCGCCAGCAGCCAAGGACGGATCAATCAGCCCCAGCATTTT. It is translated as CASSQGRINQPQHF.

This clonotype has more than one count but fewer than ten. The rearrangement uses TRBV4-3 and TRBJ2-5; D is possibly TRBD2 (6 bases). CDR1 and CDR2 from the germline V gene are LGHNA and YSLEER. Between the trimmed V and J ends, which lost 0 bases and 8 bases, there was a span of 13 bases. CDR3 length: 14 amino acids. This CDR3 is CASSQDSSTSTQYF. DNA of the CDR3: TGCGCCAGCAGCCAAGATAGCTCCACTAGCACCCAGTACTTC.

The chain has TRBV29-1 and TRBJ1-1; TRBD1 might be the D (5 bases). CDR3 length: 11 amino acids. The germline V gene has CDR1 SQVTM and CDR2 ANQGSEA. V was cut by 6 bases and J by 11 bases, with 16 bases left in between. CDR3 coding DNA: TGCAGCGTGGCCCGACAGACTCGGGCTTTCTTT. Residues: CSVARQTRAFF.

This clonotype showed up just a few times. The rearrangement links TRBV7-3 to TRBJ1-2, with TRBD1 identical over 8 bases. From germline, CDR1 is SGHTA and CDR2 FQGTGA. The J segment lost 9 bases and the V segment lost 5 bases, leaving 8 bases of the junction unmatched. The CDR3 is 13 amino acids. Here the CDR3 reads CASSADREKSYTF. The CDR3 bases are TGTGCCAGCAGCGCGGACAGGGAGAAGAGCTACACCTTC.

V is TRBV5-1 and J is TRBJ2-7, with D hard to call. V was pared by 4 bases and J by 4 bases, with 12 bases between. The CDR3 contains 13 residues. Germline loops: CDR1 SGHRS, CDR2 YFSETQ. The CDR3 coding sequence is TGCGCCAGCAGCCCCCTTGCACAGTACGAGCAGTACTTC. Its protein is CASSPLAQYEQYF.

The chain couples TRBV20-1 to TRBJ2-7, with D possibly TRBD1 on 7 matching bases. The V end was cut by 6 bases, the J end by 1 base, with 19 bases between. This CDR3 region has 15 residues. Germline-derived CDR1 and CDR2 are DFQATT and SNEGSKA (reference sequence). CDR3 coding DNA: TGCAGTGCCCGCGGGGCAGGGGGTAATTCCTACGAGCAGTACTTC. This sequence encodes CSARGAGGNSYEQYF.